Listed below are T cell receptor beta chains from one sample, sequenced in a study of T-cell reconstitution after alpha-beta-depleted transplantation in children. TCRdb reprocessed the PCR reads via MiXCR and lists one record per CDR3 protein. The sample lists about 310,000 distinct CDR3 sequences, approximately 23% occurring once. Sequencing used PBMCs, mostly from graft donor cells, obtained 180 days after TCRalphabeta/CD19-depleted stem cell transplant. The receptors derive from a male patient between 10 and 17 years old who had a stem cell transplant for acute lymphoblastic leukemia, so the T cells may come from the graft donor. Both conserved end residues are part of each CDR3. Each record gives: clone size, CDR3 length, D gene, J gene, V gene, CDR3 protein, CDR3 DNA. D genes are given only for firm matches. A clone size is listed for some rows: how often the clone was seen (once, few, many), or a class if it is expanded.

abundance: few
len: 15
d_gene: TRBD1
j_gene: TRBJ1-5
v_gene: TRBV12-3/TRBV12-4
CDR3aa: CASSFGQGVNQPQHF
CDR3nt: TGTGCCAGCAGTTTTGGACAGGGGGTGAATCAGCCCCAGCATTTT

abundance: few
len: 13
d_gene: -
j_gene: TRBJ2-3
v_gene: TRBV10-1
CDR3aa: CASSETPRDTQYF
CDR3nt: TGCGCCAGCAGTGAGACCCCTAGAGATACGCAGTATTTT

abundance: -
len: 15
d_gene: -
j_gene: TRBJ2-1
v_gene: TRBV28
CDR3aa: CASSPGGGLGNEQFF
CDR3nt: TGTGCCAGCAGCCCCGGAGGCGGGTTAGGAAATGAGCAGTTCTTC

abundance: -
len: 9
d_gene: -
j_gene: TRBJ1-2
v_gene: TRBV20-1
CDR3aa: CSARDHYTF
CDR3nt: TGCAGTGCTAGAGATCACTACACCTTC

abundance: few
len: 12
d_gene: -
j_gene: TRBJ2-3
v_gene: TRBV11-2
CDR3aa: CASSLDRDTQYF
CDR3nt: TGTGCCAGCAGCTTAGATAGGGATACGCAGTATTTT

abundance: few
len: 17
d_gene: TRBD1
j_gene: TRBJ2-7
v_gene: TRBV20-1
CDR3aa: CSARGPRMTGGSHEQYF
CDR3nt: TGCAGTGCTAGAGGCCCTCGGATGACAGGGGGCTCCCACGAGCAGTACTTC

abundance: -
len: 12
d_gene: TRBD2
j_gene: TRBJ2-7
v_gene: TRBV10-2
CDR3aa: CAIAGTSYEQYF
CDR3nt: TGCGCCATCGCCGGGACTAGCTACGAGCAGTACTTC

abundance: many
len: 14
d_gene: TRBD2
j_gene: TRBJ2-7
v_gene: TRBV20-1
CDR3aa: CSARGLAGSWEQYF
CDR3nt: TGCAGTGCTAGGGGACTAGCGGGATCTTGGGAGCAGTACTTC

abundance: few
len: 15
d_gene: TRBD2
j_gene: TRBJ2-1
v_gene: TRBV7-6
CDR3aa: CASSLPTSGSNEQFF
CDR3nt: TGTGCCAGCAGCTTACCGACTAGCGGGAGCAATGAGCAGTTCTTC

abundance: -
len: 14
d_gene: -
j_gene: TRBJ2-7
v_gene: TRBV12-3/TRBV12-4
CDR3aa: CASSLRRGAGEQYF
CDR3nt: TGTGCCAGCAGTTTGCGACGAGGGGCTGGCGAGCAGTACTTC

abundance: few
len: 14
d_gene: -
j_gene: TRBJ2-7
v_gene: TRBV5-1
CDR3aa: CASSLERTSDKKYF
CDR3nt: TGCGCCAGCAGCTTGGAACGGACATCCGATAAGAAGTACTTC

abundance: -
len: 11
d_gene: -
j_gene: TRBJ2-1
v_gene: TRBV15
CDR3aa: CATSRDWLRFF
CDR3nt: TGTGCCACCAGCAGAGATTGGCTTCGGTTCTTC

abundance: -
len: 12
d_gene: -
j_gene: TRBJ2-7
v_gene: TRBV29-1
CDR3aa: CSVDYPGYEQYF
CDR3nt: TGCAGCGTCGACTATCCGGGCTACGAGCAGTACTTC

abundance: -
len: 14
d_gene: -
j_gene: TRBJ1-2
v_gene: TRBV19
CDR3aa: CASSRTGGNYGYTF
CDR3nt: TGTGCCAGTAGTCGAACAGGAGGAAACTATGGCTACACCTTC

abundance: -
len: 17
d_gene: TRBD2
j_gene: TRBJ2-1
v_gene: TRBV11-2
CDR3aa: CASSWGTSGRSYNEQFF
CDR3nt: TGTGCCAGCAGCTGGGGGACTAGCGGGCGCTCCTACAATGAGCAGTTCTTC

abundance: -
len: 15
d_gene: -
j_gene: TRBJ2-7
v_gene: TRBV19
CDR3aa: CASTGRGTGSYEQYF
CDR3nt: TGTGCCAGTACCGGGAGGGGGACAGGGTCCTACGAGCAGTACTTC

abundance: few
len: 15
d_gene: -
j_gene: TRBJ2-7
v_gene: TRBV6-5
CDR3aa: CASSYSNLLDHEQYF
CDR3nt: TGTGCCAGCAGTTACTCGAATCTTCTCGACCACGAGCAGTACTTC

abundance: few
len: 14
d_gene: -
j_gene: TRBJ2-3
v_gene: TRBV7-3
CDR3aa: CASSLGHSADTQYF
CDR3nt: TGTGCCAGCAGCTTAGGCCACTCAGCAGATACGCAGTATTTT

abundance: -
len: 13
d_gene: TRBD1
j_gene: TRBJ2-1
v_gene: TRBV7-3
CDR3aa: CASSSGQGAWQFF
CDR3nt: TGTGCCAGCAGCTCGGGACAGGGGGCTTGGCAGTTCTTC

abundance: -
len: 14
d_gene: TRBD2
j_gene: TRBJ2-1
v_gene: TRBV20-1
CDR3aa: CSAPRLAGFYEQFF
CDR3nt: TGCAGTGCTCCGAGGCTAGCGGGATTCTATGAGCAGTTCTTC